The clone carrying this T cell receptor beta chain was recorded many times. Via MiXCR, TCRdb re-called the 5' RACE reads, giving one row per CDR3 protein. Of over 45,000 distinct CDR3 sequences listed, 5.6% were seen once; the top ten hold approximately 4.1%. This sample was included in a study of early T cells in non-severe SARS-CoV-2 infection. V was pared by 4 bases and J by 0 bases, with 13 bases between. Germline V gives CDR1 DFQATT, CDR2 SNEGSKA (reference sequence). This CDR3 comprises 15 residues. This clonotype originated in an adult who was a healthcare worker with PCR-confirmed SARS-CoV-2 infection or an uninfected control (not recorded which). Sample: whole blood. V gene TRBV20-1 combines with J gene TRBJ1-5, with a tentative D call TRBD1 (6 bases). CDR3 coding DNA: TGCAGTGCTACTCCCGGACAGATTAGCAATCAGCCCCAGCATTTT. Translation: CSATPGQISNQPQHF.